A selection of T cell receptor beta chains follows, all from one sample in a study of T cell repertoires in cytomegalovirus infection. Each CDR3 protein is one row after TCRdb ran MiXCR on the reads. The sample shows some 600,000 distinct CDR3 sequences, 20% to 25% of them seen only once. The source material was CD8+ T cells from PBMCs. All receptors derive from a human donor in good health (CMV status not recorded). Some clones in this sample may be carry-over from other donors' samples. Each CDR3 is given with its conserved first and last residue. A D gene is named only where the DNA matches it firmly. Clone size appears in some rows only: once, few, many, or a class for an expanded clone.

CDR3aa,CDR3nt,v_gene,abundance,j_gene,d_gene
CASSLESGGVSTDTQYF,TGTGCCAGCAGCTTAGAATCCGGGGGCGTTAGCACAGATACGCAGTATTTT,TRBV7-8,many,TRBJ2-3,NA
CASLNRDRPLRTDTQYF,TGTGCCAGTCTGAACCGGGACAGGCCTCTTCGCACAGATACGCAGTATTTT,TRBV2,NA,TRBJ2-3,TRBD1
CAITKLGKTGGSYEQYF,TGTGCCATCACTAAATTAGGGAAGACAGGGGGGTCCTACGAGCAGTACTTC,TRBV10-3,NA,TRBJ2-7,TRBD1
CVSSTELPRETQYF,TGTGTCAGCAGCACCGAACTGCCGAGGGAGACCCAGTACTTC,TRBV6-5,NA,TRBJ2-5,NA
CASSLPGGHEQFF,TGTGCCAGCAGCCTCCCCGGGGGCCATGAGCAGTTCTTC,TRBV6-2/TRBV6-3,NA,TRBJ2-1,NA
CASSYGPSPLHF,TGTGCCAGCAGTTACGGCCCTTCACCCCTCCACTTT,TRBV6-2/TRBV6-3,few,TRBJ1-6,NA
CATSDINRVINTGELFF,TGTGCCACCAGTGATATTAACAGGGTTATAAACACCGGGGAGCTGTTTTTT,TRBV24-1,NA,TRBJ2-2,NA
CASSLAPMDGF,TGTGCCAGCAGCTTAGCCCCCATGGACGGCTTC,TRBV7-9,few,TRBJ1-2,NA
CASSLVDSAYNEQFF,TGTGCCAGCAGCTTAGTGGACTCCGCCTACAATGAGCAGTTCTTC,TRBV7-6,few,TRBJ2-1,NA
CSGPEEGDGYTF,TGCAGTGGACCAGAGGAAGGAGATGGCTACACCTTC,TRBV20-1,NA,TRBJ1-2,NA
CASSLGQGVAQPQHF,TGTGCCAGCAGCCTGGGACAGGGGGTCGCTCAGCCCCAGCATTTT,TRBV5-5,NA,TRBJ1-5,TRBD1
CASNQGDRLKNTEAFF,TGCGCCAGCAACCAAGGGGACAGACTGAAGAACACTGAAGCTTTCTTT,TRBV5-1,NA,TRBJ1-1,TRBD1
CASSLLAGSRGRGTQYF,TGTGCCAGCAGCTTGTTGGCGGGTTCTAGAGGGCGAGGGACCCAGTACTTC,TRBV5-4,NA,TRBJ2-5,NA
CASSLYPGQGSVSYNEQFF,TGTGCCAGCAGCCTATACCCGGGACAGGGTTCGGTCTCCTACAATGAGCAGTTCTTC,TRBV7-9,many,TRBJ2-1,TRBD1
CASSLAERMGEQFF,TGTGCCAGCAGCTTAGCGGAGCGGATGGGTGAGCAGTTCTTC,TRBV7-9,NA,TRBJ2-1,NA
CASSVRPGLAGAGNEQFF,TGTGCCAGCAGCGTTCGCCCCGGTCTAGCGGGGGCCGGGAATGAGCAGTTCTTC,TRBV9,NA,TRBJ2-1,TRBD2
CASSRARGRDEQYF,TGTGCCAGCAGCCGCGCGAGGGGACGTGACGAGCAGTACTTC,TRBV13,NA,TRBJ2-7,NA
CASSLTRGTLNTGELFF,TGTGCCAGCAGCTTAACGCGCGGGACTCTGAACACCGGGGAGCTGTTTTTT,TRBV7-3,many,TRBJ2-2,NA
CASSSKRVVGFTDTQYF,TGTGCCAGCAGCTCAAAAAGGGTCGTTGGATTCACAGATACGCAGTATTTT,TRBV14,many,TRBJ2-3,NA
CASSLIGGPTDTQYF,TGTGCCAGCAGCTTAATCGGGGGCCCCACAGATACGCAGTATTTT,TRBV7-9,many,TRBJ2-3,NA
CASSQARGGREYF,TGCGCCAGCAGCCAAGCCCGGGGGGGCCGAGAGTACTTC,TRBV4-1,few,TRBJ2-7,TRBD2
CSVDSRATEAFF,TGCAGCGTTGATTCGAGGGCCACTGAAGCTTTCTTT,TRBV29-1,many,TRBJ1-1,NA
CASSFWTDFNQPQHF,TGTGCCAGCAGCTTCTGGACCGACTTCAATCAGCCCCAGCATTTT,TRBV7-8,NA,TRBJ1-5,NA
CASSWGGVGNEQFF,TGTGCCAGCAGTTGGGGGGGGGTAGGCAATGAGCAGTTCTTC,TRBV6-2/TRBV6-3,many,TRBJ2-1,TRBD2
CASSPPTRYGEQFF,TGTGCCAGCAGTCCCCCGACACGGTACGGTGAGCAGTTCTTC,TRBV27,few,TRBJ2-1,NA
CASSQDKGALEQFF,TGCGCCAGCAGCCAAGATAAGGGAGCTCTCGAGCAGTTCTTC,TRBV4-1,few,TRBJ2-1,NA
CASSLVGQGRETQYF,TGTGCCAGCAGCCTCGTTGGGCAGGGGCGAGAGACCCAGTACTTC,TRBV6-5,NA,TRBJ2-5,NA
CSAPGHQETQYF,TGCAGCGCCCCGGGACATCAAGAGACCCAGTACTTC,TRBV29-1,NA,TRBJ2-5,NA
CASSRTPNYGYTF,TGTGCCAGCAGTCGGACTCCTAACTATGGCTACACCTTC,TRBV6-2/TRBV6-3,NA,TRBJ1-2,NA
CASSYSESNEKLFF,TGTGCCAGCAGTTACTCAGAGAGTAATGAAAAACTGTTTTTT,TRBV6-6,NA,TRBJ1-4,NA
CASSPWKKATGELFF,TGTGCCAGCAGCCCTTGGAAAAAGGCCACCGGGGAGCTGTTTTTT,TRBV7-6,many,TRBJ2-2,NA